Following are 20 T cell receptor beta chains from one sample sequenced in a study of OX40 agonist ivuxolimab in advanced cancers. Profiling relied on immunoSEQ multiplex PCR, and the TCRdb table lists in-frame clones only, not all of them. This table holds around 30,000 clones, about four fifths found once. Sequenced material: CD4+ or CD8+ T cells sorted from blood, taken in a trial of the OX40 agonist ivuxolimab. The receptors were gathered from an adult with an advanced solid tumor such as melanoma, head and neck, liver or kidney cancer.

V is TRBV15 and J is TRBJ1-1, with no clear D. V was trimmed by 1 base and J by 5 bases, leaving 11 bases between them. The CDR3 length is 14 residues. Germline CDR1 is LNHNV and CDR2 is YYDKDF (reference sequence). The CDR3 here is CATSRVSMQTEAFF. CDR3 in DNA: TGTGCCACCAGCAGAGTTTCGATGCAAACTGAAGCTTTCTTT.

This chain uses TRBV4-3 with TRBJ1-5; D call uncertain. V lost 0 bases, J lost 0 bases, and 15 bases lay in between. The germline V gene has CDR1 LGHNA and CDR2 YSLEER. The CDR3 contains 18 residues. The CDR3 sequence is CASSQDVGAGISNQPQHF. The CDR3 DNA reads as TGCGCCAGCAGCCAAGACGTAGGCGCGGGGATTAGCAATCAGCCCCAGCATTTT.

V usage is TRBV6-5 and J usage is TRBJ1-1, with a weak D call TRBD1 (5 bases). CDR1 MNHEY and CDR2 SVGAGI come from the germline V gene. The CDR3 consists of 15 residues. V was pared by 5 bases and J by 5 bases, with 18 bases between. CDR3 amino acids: CASSASSIRGTEAFF. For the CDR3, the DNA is TGTGCCAGCAGTGCAAGCTCTATCCGGGGGACTGAAGCTTTCTTT.

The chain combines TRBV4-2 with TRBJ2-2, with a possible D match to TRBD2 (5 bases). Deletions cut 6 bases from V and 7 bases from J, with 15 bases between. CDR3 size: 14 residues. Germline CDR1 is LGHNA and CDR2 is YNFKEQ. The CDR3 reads CASRGSGYSGELFF. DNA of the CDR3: TGTGCCAGCAGAGGGAGTGGGTATAGCGGGGAGCTGTTTTTT.

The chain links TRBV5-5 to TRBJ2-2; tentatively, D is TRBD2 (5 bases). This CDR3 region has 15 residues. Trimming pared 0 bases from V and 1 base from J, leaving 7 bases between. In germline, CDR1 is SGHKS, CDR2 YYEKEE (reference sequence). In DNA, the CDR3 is TGTGCCAGCAGCTTGGCCGGGATGAACACCGGGGAGCTGTTTTTT. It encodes CASSLAGMNTGELFF. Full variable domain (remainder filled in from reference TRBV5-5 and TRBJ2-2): DAGVTQSPTHLIKTRGQQVTLRCSPISGHKSVSWYQQVLGQGPQFIFQYYEKEERGRGNFPDRFSARQFPNYSSELNVNALLLGDSALYLCASSLAGMNTGELFFGEGSRLTVL.

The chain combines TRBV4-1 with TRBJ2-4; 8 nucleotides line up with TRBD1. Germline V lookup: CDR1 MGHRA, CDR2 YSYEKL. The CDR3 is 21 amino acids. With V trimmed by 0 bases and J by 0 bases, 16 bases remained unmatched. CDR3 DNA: TGCGCCAGCAGCCAAGACCGCGATGGACAGGGCTTTACCCTAGCCAAAAACATTCAGTACTTC. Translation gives CASSQDRDGQGFTLAKNIQYF.

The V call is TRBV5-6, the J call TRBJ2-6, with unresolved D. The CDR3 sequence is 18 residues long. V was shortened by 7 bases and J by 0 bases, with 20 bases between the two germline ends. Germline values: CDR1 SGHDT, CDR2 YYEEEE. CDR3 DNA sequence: TGTGCCAGCGGAGTCCCCGCCGGGCTCCTCTCTGGGGCCAACGTCCTGACTTTC. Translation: CASGVPAGLLSGANVLTF. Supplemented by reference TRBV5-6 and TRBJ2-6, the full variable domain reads DAGVTQSPTHLIKTRGQQVTLRCSPKSGHDTVSWYQQALGQGPQFIFQYYEEEERQRGNFPDRFSGHQFPNYSSELNVNALLLGDSALYLCASGVPAGLLSGANVLTFGAGSRLTVL.

The CDR3 bases are TGTGCCAGCAGCCAAGGACTAGCGGGAGGGCCGCGAGAGACCCAGTACTTC. Its translation is CASSQGLAGGPRETQYF. The chain has TRBV14 and TRBJ2-5, with 14 bases fitting TRBD2. Per the germline V gene, CDR1 is SGHDN and CDR2 is FVKESK. The V segment lost 1 base and the J segment 4 bases; nucleotides outside the gene matches: 5. CDR3 length: 17 amino acids.

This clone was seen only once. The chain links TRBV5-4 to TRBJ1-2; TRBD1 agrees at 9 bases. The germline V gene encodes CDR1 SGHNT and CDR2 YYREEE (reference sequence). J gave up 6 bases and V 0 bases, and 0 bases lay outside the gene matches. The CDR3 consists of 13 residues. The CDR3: CASSLDRGHGYTF. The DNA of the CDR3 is TGTGCCAGCAGCTTGGACAGGGGGCATGGCTACACCTTC.

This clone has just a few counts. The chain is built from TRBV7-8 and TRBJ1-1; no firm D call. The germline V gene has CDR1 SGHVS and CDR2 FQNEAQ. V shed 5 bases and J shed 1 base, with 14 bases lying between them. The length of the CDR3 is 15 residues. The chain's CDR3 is CASSPPGAGNTEAFF. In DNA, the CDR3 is TGTGCCAGCAGCCCTCCCGGCGCGGGGAACACTGAAGCTTTCTTT.

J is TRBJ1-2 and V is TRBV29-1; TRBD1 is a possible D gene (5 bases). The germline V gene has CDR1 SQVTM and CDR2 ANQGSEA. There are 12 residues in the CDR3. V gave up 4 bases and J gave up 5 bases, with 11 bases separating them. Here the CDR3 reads CSVGSDIYGYTF. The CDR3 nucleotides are TGCAGCGTTGGGTCGGACATTTATGGCTACACCTTC.

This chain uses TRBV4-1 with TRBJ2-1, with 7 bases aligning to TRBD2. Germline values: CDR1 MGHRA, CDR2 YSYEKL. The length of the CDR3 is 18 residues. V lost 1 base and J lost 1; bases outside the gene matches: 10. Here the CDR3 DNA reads TGCGCCAGCAGCCAAGCTGATATGGGACTAACTTCCTACAATGAGCAGTTCTTC. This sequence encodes CASSQADMGLTSYNEQFF.

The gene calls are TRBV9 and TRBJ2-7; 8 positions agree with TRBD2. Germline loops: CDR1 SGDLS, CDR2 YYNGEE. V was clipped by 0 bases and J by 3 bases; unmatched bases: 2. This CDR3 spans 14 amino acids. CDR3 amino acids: CASSVEGTSYEQYF. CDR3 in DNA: TGTGCCAGCAGCGTAGAAGGGACTAGCTACGAGCAGTACTTC.

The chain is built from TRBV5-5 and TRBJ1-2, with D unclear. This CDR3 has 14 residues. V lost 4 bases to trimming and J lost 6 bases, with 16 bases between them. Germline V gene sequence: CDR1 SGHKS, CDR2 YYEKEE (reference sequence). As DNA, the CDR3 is TGTGCCAGCAGCGCCTCATTGAGTCAAGATGGCTACACCTTC. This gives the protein CASSASLSQDGYTF.

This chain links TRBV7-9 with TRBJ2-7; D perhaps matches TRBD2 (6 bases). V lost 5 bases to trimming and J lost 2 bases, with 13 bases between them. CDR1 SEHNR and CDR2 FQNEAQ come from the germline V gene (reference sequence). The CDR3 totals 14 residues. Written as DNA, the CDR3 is TGTGCCAGCAGCCCCGATACGGGGGCCTACGAGCAGTACTTC. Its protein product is CASSPDTGAYEQYF.

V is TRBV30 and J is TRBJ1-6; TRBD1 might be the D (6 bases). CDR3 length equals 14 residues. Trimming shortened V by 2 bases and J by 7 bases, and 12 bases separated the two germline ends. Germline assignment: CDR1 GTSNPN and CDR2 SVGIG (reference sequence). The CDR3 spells CAWSQGQFNSPLHF. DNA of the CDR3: TGTGCCTGGAGTCAAGGACAGTTCAATTCACCCCTCCACTTT.

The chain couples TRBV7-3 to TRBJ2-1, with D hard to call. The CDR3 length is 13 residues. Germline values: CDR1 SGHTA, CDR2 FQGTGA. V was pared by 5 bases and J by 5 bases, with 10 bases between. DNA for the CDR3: TGTGCCAGCAGCGCCGTTGGCAACAATGAGCAGTTCTTC. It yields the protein CASSAVGNNEQFF.

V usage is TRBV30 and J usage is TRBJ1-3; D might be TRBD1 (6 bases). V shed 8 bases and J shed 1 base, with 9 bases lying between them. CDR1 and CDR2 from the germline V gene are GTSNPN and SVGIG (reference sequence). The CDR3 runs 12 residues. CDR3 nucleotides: TGTGCCAGAACAGGGTCTGGAAACACCATATATTTT. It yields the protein CARTGSGNTIYF.

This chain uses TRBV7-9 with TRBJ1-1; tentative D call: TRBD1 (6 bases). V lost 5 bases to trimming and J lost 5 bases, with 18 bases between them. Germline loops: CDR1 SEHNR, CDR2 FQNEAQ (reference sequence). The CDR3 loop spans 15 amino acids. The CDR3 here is CASSEPLGGGTEAFF. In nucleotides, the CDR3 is TGTGCCAGCAGCGAGCCTCTAGGGGGTGGGACTGAAGCTTTCTTT.

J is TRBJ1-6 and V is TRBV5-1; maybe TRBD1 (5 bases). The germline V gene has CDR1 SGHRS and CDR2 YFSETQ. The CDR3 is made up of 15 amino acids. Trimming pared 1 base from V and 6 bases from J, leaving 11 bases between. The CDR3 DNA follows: TGCGCCAGCAGCTTGCAAAGGGGACCTAATTCACCCCTCCACTTT. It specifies CASSLQRGPNSPLHF.